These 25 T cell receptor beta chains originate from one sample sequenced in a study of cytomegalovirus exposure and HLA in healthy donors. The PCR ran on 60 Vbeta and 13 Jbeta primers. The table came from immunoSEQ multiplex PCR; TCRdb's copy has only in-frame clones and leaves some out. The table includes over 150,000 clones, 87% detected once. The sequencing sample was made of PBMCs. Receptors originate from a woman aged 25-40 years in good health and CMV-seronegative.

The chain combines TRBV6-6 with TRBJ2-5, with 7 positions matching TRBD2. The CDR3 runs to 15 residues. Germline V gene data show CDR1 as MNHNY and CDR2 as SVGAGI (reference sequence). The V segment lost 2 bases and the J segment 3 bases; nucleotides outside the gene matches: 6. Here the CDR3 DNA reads TGTGCCAGCAGTTACCCAAACGGGGGGAAAGAGACCCAGTACTTC. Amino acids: CASSYPNGGKETQYF.

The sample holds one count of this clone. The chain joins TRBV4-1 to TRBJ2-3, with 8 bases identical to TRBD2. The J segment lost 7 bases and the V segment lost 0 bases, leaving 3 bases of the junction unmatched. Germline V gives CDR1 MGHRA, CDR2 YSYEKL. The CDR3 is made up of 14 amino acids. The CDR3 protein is CASSQEAGENTQYF. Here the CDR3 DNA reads TGCGCCAGCAGCCAAGAAGCGGGGGAGAATACGCAGTATTTT.

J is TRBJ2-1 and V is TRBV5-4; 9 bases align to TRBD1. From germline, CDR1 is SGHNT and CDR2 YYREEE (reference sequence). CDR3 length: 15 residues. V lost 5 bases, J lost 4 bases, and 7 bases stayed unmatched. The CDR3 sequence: CASSEQGASYNEQFF. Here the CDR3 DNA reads TGTGCCAGCAGTGAACAGGGGGCCTCGTACAATGAGCAGTTCTTC.

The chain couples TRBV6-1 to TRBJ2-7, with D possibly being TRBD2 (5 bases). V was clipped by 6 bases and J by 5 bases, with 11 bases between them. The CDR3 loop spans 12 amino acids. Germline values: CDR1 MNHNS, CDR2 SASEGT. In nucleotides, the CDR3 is TGTGCCAGCAGCTCCATCGGGGACGAGCAGTACTTC. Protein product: CASSSIGDEQYF.

CDR3 sequence reads: CASSLAGGAVTGYTF. The CDR3, as DNA: TGTGCCAGCAGCTTAGCAGGGGGCGCGGTAACTGGCTACACCTTC. This chain connects TRBV7-2 to TRBJ1-2; 7 bases align to TRBD1. Germline CDR1 and CDR2: SGHTA and FQGNSA. V gave up 0 bases and J gave up 7 bases; unmatched junction bases: 8. This CDR3 region has 15 residues. Full variable domain (remainder filled in from reference TRBV7-2 and TRBJ1-2): GAGVSQSPSNKVTEKGKDVELRCDPISGHTALYWYRQSLGQGLEFLIYFQGNSAPDKSGLPSDRFSAERTGGSVSTLTIQRTQQEDSAVYLCASSLAGGAVTGYTFGSGTRLTVV.

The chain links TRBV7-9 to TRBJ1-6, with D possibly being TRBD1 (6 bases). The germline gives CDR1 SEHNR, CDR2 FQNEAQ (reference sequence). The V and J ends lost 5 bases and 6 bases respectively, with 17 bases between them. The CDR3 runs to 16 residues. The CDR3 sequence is CASSRGSDRINSPLHF. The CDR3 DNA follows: TGTGCCAGCAGCCGAGGCTCGGACAGAATTAATTCACCCCTCCACTTT.

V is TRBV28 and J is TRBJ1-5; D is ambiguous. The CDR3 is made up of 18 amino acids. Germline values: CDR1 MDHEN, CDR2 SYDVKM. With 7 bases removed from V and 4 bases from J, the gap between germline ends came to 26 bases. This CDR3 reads CASINNRITNGRNQPQHF. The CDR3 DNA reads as TGTGCCAGCATAAATAATAGGATAACGAATGGGCGAAATCAGCCCCAGCATTTT. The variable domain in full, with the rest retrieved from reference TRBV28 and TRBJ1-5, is DVKVTQSSRYLVKRTGEKVFLECVQDMDHENMFWYRQDPGLGLRLIYFSYDVKMKEKGDIPEGYSVSREKKERFSLILESASTNQTSMYLCASINNRITNGRNQPQHFGDGTRLSIL.

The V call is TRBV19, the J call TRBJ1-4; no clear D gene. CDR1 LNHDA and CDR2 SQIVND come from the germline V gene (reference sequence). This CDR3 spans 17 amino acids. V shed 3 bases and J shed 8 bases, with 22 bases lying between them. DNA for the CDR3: TGTGCCAGTAGTATTAGTCGGACTCTAGTAGCGGGGGAAAAACTGTTTTTT. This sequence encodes CASSISRTLVAGEKLFF. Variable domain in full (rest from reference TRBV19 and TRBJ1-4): DGGITQSPKYLFRKEGQNVTLSCEQNLNHDAMYWYRQDPGQGLRLIYYSQIVNDFQKGDIAEGYSVSREKKESFPLTVTSAQKNPTAFYLCASSISRTLVAGEKLFFGSGTQLSVL.

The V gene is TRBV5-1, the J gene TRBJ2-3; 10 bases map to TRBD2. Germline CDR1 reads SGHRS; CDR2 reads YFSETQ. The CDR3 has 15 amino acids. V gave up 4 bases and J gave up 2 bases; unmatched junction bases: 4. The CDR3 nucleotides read TGCGCCAGCAGCCAACTAGCGGGGTTCACAGATACGCAGTATTTT. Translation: CASSQLAGFTDTQYF.

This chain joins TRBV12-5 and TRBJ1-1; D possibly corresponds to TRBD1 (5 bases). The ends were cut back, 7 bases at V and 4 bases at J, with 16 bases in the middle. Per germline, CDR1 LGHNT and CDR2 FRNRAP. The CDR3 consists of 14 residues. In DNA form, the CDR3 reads TGTGCTAGTGCCGGGGGAGGAAAGGGCACTGAAGCTTTCTTT. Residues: CASAGGGKGTEAFF.

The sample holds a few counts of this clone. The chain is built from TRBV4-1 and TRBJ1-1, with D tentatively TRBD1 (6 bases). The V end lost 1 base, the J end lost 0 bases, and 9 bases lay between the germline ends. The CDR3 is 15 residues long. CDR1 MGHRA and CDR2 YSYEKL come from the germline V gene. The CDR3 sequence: CASSQVGTLNTEAFF. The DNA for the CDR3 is TGCGCCAGCAGCCAAGTCGGGACATTGAACACTGAAGCTTTCTTT.

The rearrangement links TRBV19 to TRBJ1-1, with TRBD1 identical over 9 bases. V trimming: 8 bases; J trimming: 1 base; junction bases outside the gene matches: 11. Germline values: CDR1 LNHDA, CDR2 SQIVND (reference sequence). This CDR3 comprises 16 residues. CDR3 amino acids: CASRTGGASWNTEAFF. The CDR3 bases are TGTGCCAGTCGTACAGGGGGCGCGTCTTGGAACACTGAAGCTTTCTTT.

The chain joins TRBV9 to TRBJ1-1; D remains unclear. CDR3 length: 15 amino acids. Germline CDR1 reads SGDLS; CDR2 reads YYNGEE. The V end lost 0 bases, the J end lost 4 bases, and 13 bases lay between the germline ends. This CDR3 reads CASSVDLASGTEAFF. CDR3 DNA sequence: TGTGCCAGCAGCGTAGATCTAGCCTCGGGCACTGAAGCTTTCTTT. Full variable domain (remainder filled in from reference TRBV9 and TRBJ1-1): DSGVTQTPKHLITATGQRVTLRCSPRSGDLSVYWYQQSLDQGLQFLIQYYNGEERAKGNILERFSAQQFPDLHSELNLSSLELGDSALYFCASSVDLASGTEAFFGQGTRLTVV.

Here the CDR3 reads CATNRQGGNTEAFF. DNA of the CDR3: TGTGCCACGAATCGACAGGGGGGGAACACTGAAGCTTTCTTT. V gene TRBV10-3 combines with J gene TRBJ1-1, with 9 bases identical to TRBD1. CDR3 length equals 14 residues. The germline V gene has CDR1 ENHRY and CDR2 SYGVKD. The trim removed 10 bases at V and 1 base at J, leaving 7 bases unmatched.

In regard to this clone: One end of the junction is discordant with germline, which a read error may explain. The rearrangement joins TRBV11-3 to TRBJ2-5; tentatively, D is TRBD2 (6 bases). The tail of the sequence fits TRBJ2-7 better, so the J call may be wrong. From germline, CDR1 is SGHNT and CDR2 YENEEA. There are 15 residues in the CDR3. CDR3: CASSPGAIGSHEQYF. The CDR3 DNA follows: TGCGCCAGCAGTCCGGGAGCTATTGGTTCGCACGAGCAGTACTTC.

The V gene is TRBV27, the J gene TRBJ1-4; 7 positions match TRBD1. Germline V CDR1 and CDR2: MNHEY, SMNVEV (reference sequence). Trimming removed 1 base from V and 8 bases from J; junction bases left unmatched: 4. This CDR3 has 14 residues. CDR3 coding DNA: TGTGCCAGCAGTTTATTGGGACAGCCAGAAAAACTGTTTTTT. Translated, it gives CASSLLGQPEKLFF.

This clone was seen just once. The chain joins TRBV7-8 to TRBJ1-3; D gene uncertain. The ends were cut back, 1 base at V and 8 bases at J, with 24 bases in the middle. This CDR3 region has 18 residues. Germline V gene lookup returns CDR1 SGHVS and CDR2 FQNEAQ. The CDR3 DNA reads TGTGCCAGCAGCTTAGAACTTAGACCGGGTCCTTGGTTGGACACCATATATTTT. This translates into CASSLELRPGPWLDTIYF.

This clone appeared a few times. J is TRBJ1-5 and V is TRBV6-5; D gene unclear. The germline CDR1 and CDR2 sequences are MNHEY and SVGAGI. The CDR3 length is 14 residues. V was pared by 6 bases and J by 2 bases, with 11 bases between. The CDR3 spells CASRQTGGNQPQHF. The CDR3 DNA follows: TGTGCCAGCAGACAAACGGGAGGCAATCAGCCCCAGCATTTT.

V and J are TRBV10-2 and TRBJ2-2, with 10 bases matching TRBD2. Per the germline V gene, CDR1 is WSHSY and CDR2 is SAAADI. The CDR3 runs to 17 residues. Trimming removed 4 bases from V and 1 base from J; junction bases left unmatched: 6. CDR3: CASSARLAGVNTGELFF. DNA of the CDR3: TGCGCCAGCAGTGCCAGGCTAGCGGGGGTGAACACCGGGGAGCTGTTTTTT.

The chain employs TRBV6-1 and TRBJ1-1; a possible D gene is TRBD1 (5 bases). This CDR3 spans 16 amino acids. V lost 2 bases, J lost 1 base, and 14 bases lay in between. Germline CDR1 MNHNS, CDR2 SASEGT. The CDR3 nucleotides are TGTGCCAGCAGTGAATCCATGTGGCAGGGGAACACTGAAGCTTTCTTT. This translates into CASSESMWQGNTEAFF.

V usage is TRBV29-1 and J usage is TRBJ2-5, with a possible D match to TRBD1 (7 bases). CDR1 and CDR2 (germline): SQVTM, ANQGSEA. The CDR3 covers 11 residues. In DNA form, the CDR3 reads TGCATCAGGGGGGTTCCAGAGACCCAGTACTTC. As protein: CIRGVPETQYF. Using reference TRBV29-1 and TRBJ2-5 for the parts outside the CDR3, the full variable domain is SAVISQKPSRDICQRGTSLTIQCQVDSQVTMMFWYRQQPGQSLTLIATANQGSEATYESGFVIDKFPISRPNLTFSTLTVSNMSPEDSSIYLCIRGVPETQYFGPGTRLLVL.

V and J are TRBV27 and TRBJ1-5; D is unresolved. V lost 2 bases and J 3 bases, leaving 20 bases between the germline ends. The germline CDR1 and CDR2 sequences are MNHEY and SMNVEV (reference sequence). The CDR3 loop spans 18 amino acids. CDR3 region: CASSLRAGMGRANQPQHF. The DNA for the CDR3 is TGTGCCAGCAGTTTAAGGGCGGGGATGGGAAGGGCCAATCAGCCCCAGCATTTT.

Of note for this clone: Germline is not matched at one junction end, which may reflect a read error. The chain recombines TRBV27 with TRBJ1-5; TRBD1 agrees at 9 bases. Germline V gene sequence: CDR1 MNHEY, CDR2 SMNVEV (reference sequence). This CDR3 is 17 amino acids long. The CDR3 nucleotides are TGTGCCAACAGTTCTTCCCCGGACAGGGGTAGGAATCAGCCCCAGCATTTT. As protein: CANSSSPDRGRNQPQHF.

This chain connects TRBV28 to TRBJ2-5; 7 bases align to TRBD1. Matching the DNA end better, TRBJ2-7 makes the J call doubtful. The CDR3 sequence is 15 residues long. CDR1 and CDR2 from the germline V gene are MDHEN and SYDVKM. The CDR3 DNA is TGTGCCAGCAGTTTACGGGGACAGCCCTCCTACGAGCAGTACTTC. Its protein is CASSLRGQPSYEQYF.

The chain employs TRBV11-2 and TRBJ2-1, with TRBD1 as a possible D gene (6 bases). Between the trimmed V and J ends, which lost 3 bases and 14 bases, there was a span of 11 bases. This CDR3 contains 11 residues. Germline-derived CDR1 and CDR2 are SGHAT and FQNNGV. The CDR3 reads CASSLDSQEFF. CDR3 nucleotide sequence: TGTGCCAGCAGCTTGGACAGCCAGGAGTTCTTC.